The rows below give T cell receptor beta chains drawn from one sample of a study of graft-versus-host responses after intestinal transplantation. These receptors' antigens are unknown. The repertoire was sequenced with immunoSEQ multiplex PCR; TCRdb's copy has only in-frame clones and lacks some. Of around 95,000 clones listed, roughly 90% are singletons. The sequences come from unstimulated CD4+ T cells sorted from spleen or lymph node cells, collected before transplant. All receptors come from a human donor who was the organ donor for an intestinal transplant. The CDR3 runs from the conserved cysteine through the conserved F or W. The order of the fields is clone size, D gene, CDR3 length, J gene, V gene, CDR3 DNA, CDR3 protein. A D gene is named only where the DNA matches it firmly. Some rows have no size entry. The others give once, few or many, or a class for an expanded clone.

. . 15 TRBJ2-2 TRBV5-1 TGCGCCAGCAGCTTGCCTGGGTTTAGGGCCGGGGAGCTGTTTTTT CASSLPGFRAGELFF
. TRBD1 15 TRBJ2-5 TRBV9 TGTGCCAGCAGCCCGACAGGGTGGGATCAAGAGACCCAGTACTTC CASSPTGWDQETQYF
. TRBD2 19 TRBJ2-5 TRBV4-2 TGTGCCAGCAGCCAAGGAGTTTGGGCGGGGGGGCTATCGCAAGAGACCCAGTACTTC CASSQGVWAGGLSQETQYF
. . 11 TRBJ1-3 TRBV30 TGTGCCTGGAGTGTCAGAAACACCATATATTTT CAWSVRNTIYF
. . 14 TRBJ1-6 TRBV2 TGTGCCAGCAAGACCGACAGGCATAATTCACCCCTCCACTTT CASKTDRHNSPLHF
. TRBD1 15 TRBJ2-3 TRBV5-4 TGTGCCAGCAGCCGGGGACAGACCTCCACAGATACGCAGTATTTT CASSRGQTSTDTQYF
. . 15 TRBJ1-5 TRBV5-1 TGCGCCAGCAGCTTGGAGGGGTATAGCAATCAGCCCCAGCATTTT CASSLEGYSNQPQHF
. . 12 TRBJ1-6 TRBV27 TGTGCCAGCCGCGGGATAGGTTCACCCCTCCACTTT CASRGIGSPLHF
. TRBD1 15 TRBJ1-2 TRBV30 TGTGCCTGGAGTGCGGGACAGGGGATGCACTATGGCTACACCTTC CAWSAGQGMHYGYTF
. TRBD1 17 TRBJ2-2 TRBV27 TGTGCCAGCAGCCCCCTGGGACAGCGCTGGAACACCGGGGAGCTGTTTTTT CASSPLGQRWNTGELFF
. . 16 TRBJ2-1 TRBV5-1 TGCGCCAGCAGCTTGGTGTTAAGGTCGCTAAACAATGAGCAGTTCTTC CASSLVLRSLNNEQFF
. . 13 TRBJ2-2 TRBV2 TGTGCCAGCAGGGCGCGGGTCACCGGGGAGCTGTTTTTT CASRARVTGELFF
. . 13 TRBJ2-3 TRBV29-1 TGCAGCGTTGAAGTGGGCCTTGGGGATACGCAGTATTTT CSVEVGLGDTQYF
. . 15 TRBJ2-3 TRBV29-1 TGCAGCGTTGAAGACGGCAGGGAAAGAACAGATACGCAGTATTTT CSVEDGRERTDTQYF
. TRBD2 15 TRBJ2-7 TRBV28 TGTGCCAGCACGAACGGGGGGGTAGGGGCCTACGAGCAGTACTTC CASTNGGVGAYEQYF
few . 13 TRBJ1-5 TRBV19 TGTGCCAGTAGTATAGATCAGGGTCAGCCCCAGCATTTT CASSIDQGQPQHF
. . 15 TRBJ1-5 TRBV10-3 TGTGCCCCAACAGGATGCAGGGAGCTTTATCAGCCCCAGCATTTT CAPTGCRELYQPQHF
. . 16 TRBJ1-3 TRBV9 TGTGCCAGCAGCGTAAGCGTCTCCCTCTCTGGAAACACCATATATTTT CASSVSVSLSGNTIYF
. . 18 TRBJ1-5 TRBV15 TGTGCCACCAGCCGACGCGGGGGGGTAGGCGTGGAGGCTCAGCCCCAGCATTTT CATSRRGGVGVEAQPQHF
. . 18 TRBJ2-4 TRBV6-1 TGTGCCAGCAGTGAAAAGGGGTACTCTGATCGTGAATGGAACATTCAGTACTTC CASSEKGYSDREWNIQYF
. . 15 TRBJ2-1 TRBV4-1 TGCGCCAGCAGGCCAATGAGGGACAACCGGGGTGAGCAGTTCTTC CASRPMRDNRGEQFF
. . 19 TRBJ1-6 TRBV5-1 TGCGCCAGCAGCTTGGTGGATCAGGACTATGGCCCCTATAATTCACCCCTCCACTTT CASSLVDQDYGPYNSPLHF
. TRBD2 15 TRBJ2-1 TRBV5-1 TGCGCCAGCAGCTTGGAAGCGGGGGAGATAACGGAGCAGTTCTTC CASSLEAGEITEQFF
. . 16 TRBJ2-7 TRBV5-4 TGTGCCAGCAGCCCCCGCGCGGGTCAGGGTGGACACGAGCAGTACTTC CASSPRAGQGGHEQYF
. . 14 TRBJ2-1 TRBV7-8 TGTGCCAGCAGCTACGGACAAGTTTACAATGAGCAGTTCTTC CASSYGQVYNEQFF
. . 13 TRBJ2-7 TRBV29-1 TGCAGCATACGACCCGGGGCGTCCTACGAGCAGTACTTC CSIRPGASYEQYF
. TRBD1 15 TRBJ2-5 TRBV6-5 TGTGCCAGCAGTTACTCACAGGGGTTTCAAAGGACCCAGTACTTC CASSYSQGFQRTQYF